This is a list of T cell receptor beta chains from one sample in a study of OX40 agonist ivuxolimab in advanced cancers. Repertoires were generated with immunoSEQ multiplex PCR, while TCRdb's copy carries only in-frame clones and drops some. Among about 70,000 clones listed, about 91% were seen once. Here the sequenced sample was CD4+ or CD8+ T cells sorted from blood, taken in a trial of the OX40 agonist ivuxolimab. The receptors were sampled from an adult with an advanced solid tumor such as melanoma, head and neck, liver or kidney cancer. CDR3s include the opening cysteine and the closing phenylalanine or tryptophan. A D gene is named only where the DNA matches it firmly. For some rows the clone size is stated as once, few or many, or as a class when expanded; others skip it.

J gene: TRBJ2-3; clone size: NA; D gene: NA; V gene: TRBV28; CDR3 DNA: TGTGCCAGCAATCCCCGCACGACGGGACTGATCACAGATACGCAGTATTTT; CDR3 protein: CASNPRTTGLITDTQYF
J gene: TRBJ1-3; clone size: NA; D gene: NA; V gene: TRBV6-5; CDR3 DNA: TGTGCCAGCGGTAGTACTGACTCTGGAAACACCATATATTTT; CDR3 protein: CASGSTDSGNTIYF
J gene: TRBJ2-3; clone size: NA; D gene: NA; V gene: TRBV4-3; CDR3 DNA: TGCGCCAGCAGCCAAGGAGTAGCGCGAAGCACAGATACGCAGTATTTT; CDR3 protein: CASSQGVARSTDTQYF
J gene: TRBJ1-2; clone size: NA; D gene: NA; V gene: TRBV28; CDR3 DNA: TGTGCCAGCAGTTTTCCAGGAAGCTATGGCTACACCTTC; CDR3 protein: CASSFPGSYGYTF
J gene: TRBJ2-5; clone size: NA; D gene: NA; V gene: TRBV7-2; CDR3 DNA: TGTGCCAGCGGGGGGGGACAACGACAAGAGACCCAGTACTTC; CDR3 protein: CASGGGQRQETQYF
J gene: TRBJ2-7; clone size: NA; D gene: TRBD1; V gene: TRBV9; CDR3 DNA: TGTGCCAGCAGCGTAGCGACCGGGACAGGGGCTGGCCAGGATGAGCAGTACTTC; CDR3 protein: CASSVATGTGAGQDEQYF
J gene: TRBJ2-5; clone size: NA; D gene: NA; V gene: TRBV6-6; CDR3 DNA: TGTGCCAGCATGAGGAATCCAAAAGAGACCCAGTACTTC; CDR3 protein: CASMRNPKETQYF
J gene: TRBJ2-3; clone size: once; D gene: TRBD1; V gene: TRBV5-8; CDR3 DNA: TGTGCCAGCAGCCAAGGGACAGGCACAGATACGCAGTATTTT; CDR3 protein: CASSQGTGTDTQYF
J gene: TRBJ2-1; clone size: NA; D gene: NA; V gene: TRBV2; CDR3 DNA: TGTGCCAGCAGTGAACTTGTCGGGGATTTCGGCTCCTACAATGAGCAGTTCTTC; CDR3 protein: CASSELVGDFGSYNEQFF
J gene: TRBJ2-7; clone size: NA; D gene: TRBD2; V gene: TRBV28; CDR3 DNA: TGTGCCAGCAGTTTGTTTTCCGGGGGGACCTACGAGCAGTACTTC; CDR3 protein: CASSLFSGGTYEQYF
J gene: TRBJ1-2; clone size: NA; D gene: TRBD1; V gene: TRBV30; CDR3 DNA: TGTGCCTGGAGTGCAAAGGACAGGGGCTATGGCTACACCTTC; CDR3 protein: CAWSAKDRGYGYTF
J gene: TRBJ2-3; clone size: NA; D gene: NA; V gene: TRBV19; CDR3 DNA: TGTGCCAGTAGTAATAGAGTGGTAGATACGCAGTATTTT; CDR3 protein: CASSNRVVDTQYF
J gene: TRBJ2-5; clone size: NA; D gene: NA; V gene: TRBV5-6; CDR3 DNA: TGTGCCAGCAACCTTTTTAGGGGGGAGGAGACCCAGTACTTC; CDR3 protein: CASNLFRGEETQYF
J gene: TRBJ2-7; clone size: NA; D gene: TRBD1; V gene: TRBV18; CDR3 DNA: TGTGCCAGCTCACCACCGGAATGGACAGGGTCTCACGAGCAGTACTTC; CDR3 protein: CASSPPEWTGSHEQYF
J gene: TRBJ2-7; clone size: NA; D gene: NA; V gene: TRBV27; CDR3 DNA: TGTGCCAGCAGCCGGCAATTTCGACAGACCTTCTCCTACGAGCAGTACTTC; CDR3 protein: CASSRQFRQTFSYEQYF
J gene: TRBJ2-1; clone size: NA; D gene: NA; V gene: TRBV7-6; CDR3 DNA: TGTGCCAGCAGCTCCCAGCCCGGGGGATTGTACAATGAGCAGTTCTTC; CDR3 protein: CASSSQPGGLYNEQFF
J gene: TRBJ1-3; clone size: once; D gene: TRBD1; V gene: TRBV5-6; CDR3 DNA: TGTGCCAGCAGCTCCCTGGACAGGGGAAACTCTGGAAACACCATATATTTT; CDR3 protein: CASSSLDRGNSGNTIYF
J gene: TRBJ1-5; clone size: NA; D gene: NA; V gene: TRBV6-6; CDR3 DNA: TGTGCCAGCAGTTACTCGCTATTTCAGCCCCAGCATTTT; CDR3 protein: CASSYSLFQPQHF
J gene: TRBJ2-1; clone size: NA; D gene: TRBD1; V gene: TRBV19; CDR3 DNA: TGTGCCAGTAGTATAGTGGGACAGGGGCTCCGATCCCCCTTGCTCGGACAGTTCTTC; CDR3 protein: CASSIVGQGLRSPLLGQFF
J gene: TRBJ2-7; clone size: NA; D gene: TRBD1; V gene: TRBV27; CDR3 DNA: TGTGCCAGCAGTTTAAGGCCCGGACAGGCCTCTCCCTTTGCCTACGAGCAGTACTTC; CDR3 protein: CASSLRPGQASPFAYEQYF
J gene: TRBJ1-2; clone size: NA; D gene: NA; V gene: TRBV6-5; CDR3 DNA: TGTGCCAGCAGTTACTCCGGAACTAACTATGGCTACACCTTC; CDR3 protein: CASSYSGTNYGYTF
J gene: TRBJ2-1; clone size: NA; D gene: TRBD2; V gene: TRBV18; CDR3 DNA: TGTGCCAGCTCACGATGGGACAGCGGGGGGAATGAGCAGTTCTTC; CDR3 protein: CASSRWDSGGNEQFF
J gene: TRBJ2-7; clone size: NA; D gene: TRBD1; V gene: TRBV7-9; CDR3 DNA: TGTGCCAGCAGCGGGGCGGGACAGGGCTCCTACGAGCAGTACTTC; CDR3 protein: CASSGAGQGSYEQYF
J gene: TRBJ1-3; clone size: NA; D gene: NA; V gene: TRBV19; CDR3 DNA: TGTGCCAGTACGGTCCAGGGCCTCCACTCTGGAAACACCATATATTTT; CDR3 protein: CASTVQGLHSGNTIYF
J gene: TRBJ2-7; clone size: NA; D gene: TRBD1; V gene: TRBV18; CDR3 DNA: TGTGCCAGCTCACCACCGGGCAGGGGGCACTACGAGCAGTACTTC; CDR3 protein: CASSPPGRGHYEQYF
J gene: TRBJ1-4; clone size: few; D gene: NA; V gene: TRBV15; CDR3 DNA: TGTGCCACCAGCAGATCTCCCAGGTCAACTAATGAAAAACTGTTTTTT; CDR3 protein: CATSRSPRSTNEKLFF
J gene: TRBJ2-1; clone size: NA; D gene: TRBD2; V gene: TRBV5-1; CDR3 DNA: TGCGCCAGCAGCTTGCTAGCGGGCCCCAATGAGCAGTTCTTC; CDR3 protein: CASSLLAGPNEQFF
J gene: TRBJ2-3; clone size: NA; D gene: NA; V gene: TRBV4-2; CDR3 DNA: TGTGCCAGCGGAGAGCGTGACCTGCAGTATTTT; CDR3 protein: CASGERDLQYF
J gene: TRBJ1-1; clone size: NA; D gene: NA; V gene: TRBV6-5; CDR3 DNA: TGTGCCAGCAGTTACACTGGGCGAGAAGCTTTCTTT; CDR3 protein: CASSYTGREAFF
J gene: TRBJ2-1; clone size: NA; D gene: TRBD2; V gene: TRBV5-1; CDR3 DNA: TGCGCCAGCAGCTTGGTTCTAGCGGGGGTCAATGAGCAGTTCTTC; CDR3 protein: CASSLVLAGVNEQFF
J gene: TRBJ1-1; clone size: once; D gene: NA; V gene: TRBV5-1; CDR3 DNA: TGCGCCAGCAGCTTGGAAGGGGCTAGGAACACTGAAGCTTTCTTT; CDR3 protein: CASSLEGARNTEAFF
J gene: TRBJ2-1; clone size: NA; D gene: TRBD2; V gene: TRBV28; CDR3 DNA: TGTGCCAGCAGTTCGGGACTAGCGGGTTACAATGAGCAGTTCTTC; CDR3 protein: CASSSGLAGYNEQFF
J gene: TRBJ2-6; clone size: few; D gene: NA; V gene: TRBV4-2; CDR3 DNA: TGTGCCAGCAGCCAAGACGATTTAAGATCCGCATGGGCCAACGTCCTGACTTTC; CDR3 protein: CASSQDDLRSAWANVLTF
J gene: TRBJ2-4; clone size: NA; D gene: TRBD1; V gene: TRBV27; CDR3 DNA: TGTGCCAGCAGTCCCCCCAGGACAGGGGCTAGGCAGGGCAAAAACATTCAGTACTTC; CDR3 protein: CASSPPRTGARQGKNIQYF
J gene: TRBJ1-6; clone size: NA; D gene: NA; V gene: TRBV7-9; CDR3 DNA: TGTGCCAGCAGCTTAGAAGCAGTCGGCAATTCACCCCTCCACTTT; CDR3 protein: CASSLEAVGNSPLHF
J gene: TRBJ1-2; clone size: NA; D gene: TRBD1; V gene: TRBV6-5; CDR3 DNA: TGTGCCAGCAGTTACGGAGGGACAGGTCTCGGGTATGGCTACACCTTC; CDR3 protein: CASSYGGTGLGYGYTF
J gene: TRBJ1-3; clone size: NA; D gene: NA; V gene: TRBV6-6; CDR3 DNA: TGTGCCAGCAGAGGCAGCTCTGGAAACACCATATATTTT; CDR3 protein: CASRGSSGNTIYF
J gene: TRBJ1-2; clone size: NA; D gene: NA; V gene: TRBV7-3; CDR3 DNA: TGTGCCAGCAGCCCTCTGTATGGCTACACCTTC; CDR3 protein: CASSPLYGYTF
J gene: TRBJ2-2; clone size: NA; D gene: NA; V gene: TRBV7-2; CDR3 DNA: TGTGCCAGCAGGACCTACACCGGGGAGCTGTTTTTT; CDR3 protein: CASRTYTGELFF
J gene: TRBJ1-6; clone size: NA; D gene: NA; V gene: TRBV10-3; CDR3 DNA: TGTGCCATCAGTGAGTTGGGGAACGAGAATTCACCCCTCCACTTT; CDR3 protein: CAISELGNENSPLHF
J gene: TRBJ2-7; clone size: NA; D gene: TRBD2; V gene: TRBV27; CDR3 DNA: TGTGCCAGCAGTTTCTTACGGACTAGCGGCTTCTACGAGCAGTACTTC; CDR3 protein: CASSFLRTSGFYEQYF
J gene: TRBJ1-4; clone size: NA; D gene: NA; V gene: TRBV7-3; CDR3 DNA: TGTGCCAGCAGCTTAGTAGTGAGAAGCAATGAAAAACTGTTTTTT; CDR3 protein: CASSLVVRSNEKLFF